A single sample gave rise to the 27 T cell receptor beta chains below, sequenced in a study of T cell responses to AZD1222 COVID-19 vaccine. Measured with immunoSEQ multiplex PCR; TCRdb has only the in-frame clones, and not every one. This repertoire shows under 150,000 clones, approximately 89% found once; its top ten account for about 15%. Sequenced here: peripheral blood, sampled on day 0 of AZD1222 vaccination. The receptors here all came from an adult in good health.

The rearrangement uses TRBV7-9 and TRBJ1-4, with TRBD1 as a possible D gene (5 bases). V lost 4 bases and J 1 base, leaving 7 bases between the germline ends. Per germline, CDR1 SEHNR and CDR2 FQNEAQ (reference sequence). The CDR3 length is 14 residues. In DNA form, the CDR3 reads TGTGCCAGCAGCTGGGGGGGAACTAATGAAAAACTGTTTTTT. Encoded protein: CASSWGGTNEKLFF.

CDR3 in amino acids: CASSYSRGRGEAFF. The CDR3 DNA follows: TGTGCCAGCAGTTACTCGAGAGGCAGGGGTGAAGCTTTCTTT. The chain couples TRBV6-5 to TRBJ1-1, with a weak D call TRBD1 (6 bases). Trimming cost V 0 bases and J 7 bases, with 12 bases left between them. Germline assignment: CDR1 MNHEY and CDR2 SVGAGI. CDR3 length: 14 residues.

This chain uses TRBV24-1 with TRBJ1-5; tentatively, D is TRBD1 (5 bases). CDR3 length: 16 amino acids. Trimming left V 2 bases short and J 4 bases short, with 14 bases between. The germline gives CDR1 KGHDR, CDR2 SFDVKD. The CDR3 region has the DNA TGTGCCACCAGTGATTCCTCAGGGTCTCAAAATCAGCCCCAGCATTTT. Translating gives CATSDSSGSQNQPQHF.

This clone showed up just once. The V and J genes are TRBV28 and TRBJ1-1; TRBD1 is a possible D gene (6 bases). V lost 5 bases, J lost 5 bases, and 21 bases lay in between. This CDR3 has 16 residues. The germline CDR1 and CDR2 sequences are MDHEN and SYDVKM. The CDR3 nucleotides read TGTGCCAGCAGTGCACCCCTCGGGGGCGGTGGAACTGAAGCTTTCTTT. Protein sequence: CASSAPLGGGGTEAFF.

The rearrangement joins TRBV27 to TRBJ1-6, with D maybe TRBD1 (5 bases). CDR3 length equals 17 residues. V was trimmed by 6 bases and J by 0 bases, leaving 15 bases between them. The V gene's germline CDR1 is MNHEY and CDR2 SMNVEV (reference sequence). The DNA of the CDR3 is TGTGCCAGCAGCGGGGCCGACAGAAGCTCCTATAATTCACCCCTCCACTTT. Residues: CASSGADRSSYNSPLHF.

The chain has TRBV30 and TRBJ1-6; unclear D gene. V lost 2 bases to trimming and J lost 0 bases, with 8 bases between them. This CDR3 contains 15 residues. Germline CDR1 and CDR2: GTSNPN and SVGIG (reference sequence). CDR3 sequence (DNA): TGTGCCTGGAGTACCTTCCGCTCCTATAATTCACCCCTCCACTTT. Its translation is CAWSTFRSYNSPLHF.

The chain is built from TRBV28 and TRBJ1-5; TRBD1 matches 9 bases. V lost 10 bases and J lost 4; bases outside the gene matches: 8. The CDR3 loop spans 14 amino acids. In germline, CDR1 is MDHEN, CDR2 SYDVKM. CDR3 nucleotides: TGTGCCACGCGAAAGACAGGGGGAAATCAGCCCCAGCATTTT. Its translation: CATRKTGGNQPQHF.

The chain joins TRBV5-1 to TRBJ1-1; 9 nucleotides match TRBD1. V lost 2 bases and J lost 1; bases outside the gene matches: 6. Germline V CDR1 and CDR2: SGHRS, YFSETQ. This CDR3 comprises 16 residues. For the CDR3, the DNA is TGCGCCAGCAGCTTCGGACAGGGGAAGAGGAACACTGAAGCTTTCTTT. It specifies CASSFGQGKRNTEAFF.

This clone came up once. This sequence joins TRBV5-1 and TRBJ1-1; D possibly corresponds to TRBD1 (6 bases). The germline gives CDR1 SGHRS, CDR2 YFSETQ. The CDR3 covers 12 residues. V lost 6 bases and J 9 bases, leaving 15 bases between the germline ends. The DNA of the CDR3 is TGCGCCAGCAACCCTGCGGGGGGGCAAGCTTTCTTT. Amino acids: CASNPAGGQAFF.

This CDR3 is CASSLGTLNYGYTF. CDR3 nucleotide sequence: TGCGCCAGCAGCTTGGGGACTCTGAACTATGGCTACACCTTC. The rearrangement links TRBV5-1 to TRBJ1-2; D is uncertain. Germline V CDR1 and CDR2: SGHRS, YFSETQ. The CDR3 contains 14 residues. Trimming took off 0 bases at V and 2 bases at J, with 8 bases between the two ends.

The V call is TRBV3-1 (or the pseudogene TRBV3-2), the J call TRBJ1-6; 9 nucleotides match TRBD1. After removal of 4 bases from V and 9 bases from J, the junction contained 4 bases not matched to a gene. The V gene's germline CDR1 is LGHDT and CDR2 YNNKEL (reference sequence). This CDR3 is 14 amino acids long. CDR3 loop: CASSRGQGISPLHF. CDR3 DNA sequence: TGTGCCAGCAGCCGCGGACAGGGGATTTCACCCCTCCACTTT.

The chain is built from TRBV10-3 and TRBJ1-1, with 7 positions matching TRBD1. CDR3 size: 14 residues. The J segment lost 4 bases and the V segment lost 8 bases, leaving 10 bases of the junction unmatched. Germline assignment: CDR1 ENHRY and CDR2 SYGVKD. This chain's CDR3 is CAIGNRGGSTEAFF. In nucleotides, the CDR3 is TGTGCCATCGGCAACAGGGGTGGGAGCACTGAAGCTTTCTTT.

Comments on this clone: This CDR3 is also generated by other DNA sequences in the sample. The V call is TRBV27, the J call TRBJ2-1; the match to TRBD2 covers 13 bases. Trimming removed 5 bases from V and 5 bases from J; junction bases left unmatched: 6. Germline-derived CDR1 and CDR2 are MNHEY and SMNVEV (reference sequence). The CDR3 totals 16 residues. The CDR3 loop is CASSPRLAGGHNEQFF. The CDR3 region has the DNA TGTGCCAGCAGTCCTCGACTAGCGGGGGGACACAATGAGCAGTTCTTC.

The rearrangement uses TRBV6-5 and TRBJ1-1; no firm D call. The V gene lost 2 bases and the J gene lost 6 bases, with 13 bases spanning the gap. In germline, CDR1 is MNHEY, CDR2 SVGAGI. The CDR3 totals 14 residues. The CDR3 DNA reads as TGTGCCAGCAGTTACGACGGCCCAAGACCTGAAGCTTTCTTT. It is translated as CASSYDGPRPEAFF.

This chain connects TRBV30 to TRBJ1-2, with a weak D call TRBD1 (6 bases). The CDR3 sequence is 13 residues long. Trimming shortened V by 3 bases and J by 0 bases, and 8 bases separated the two germline ends. CDR1 GTSNPN and CDR2 SVGIG come from the germline V gene (reference sequence). The DNA of the CDR3 is TGTGCCTGGAGGAGGACAGCTAACTATGGCTACACCTTC. Amino acid sequence: CAWRRTANYGYTF.

The chain couples TRBV2 to TRBJ2-5, with D maybe TRBD2 (6 bases). Trimming left V 8 bases short and J 3 bases short, with 22 bases between. CDR1 and CDR2 (germline): SNHLY, FYNNEI. This CDR3 contains 16 residues. The CDR3 DNA sequence: TGTGCCAGCCTGGTGCTGCTAGGTCGGAGGGAAGAGACCCAGTACTTC. Translating gives CASLVLLGRREETQYF.

The rearrangement uses TRBV4-2 and TRBJ2-7; a weak D match, TRBD1 (5 bases). Germline CDR1 LGHNA, CDR2 YNFKEQ. V dropped 0 bases and J dropped 3 bases, with 9 bases sitting between them. This CDR3 has 14 amino acids. This chain's CDR3 is CASSQEAGFYEQYF. The CDR3 nucleotides are TGTGCCAGCAGCCAAGAAGCAGGGTTCTACGAGCAGTACTTC.

The chain joins TRBV3-1 (or the pseudogene TRBV3-2) to TRBJ2-2; D may be TRBD1 (6 bases). Germline V gives CDR1 LGHDT, CDR2 YNNKEL (reference sequence). The V gene lost 1 base and the J gene lost 5 bases, with 11 bases spanning the gap. The CDR3 extends over 15 amino acids. The CDR3 bases are TGTGCCAGCAGCCAAGGGCCAAGGGGGACCGGGGAGCTGTTTTTT. Its protein is CASSQGPRGTGELFF.

A single count supports this clone. The V gene is TRBV2, the J gene TRBJ1-2; no clear D. V dropped 9 bases and J dropped 0 bases, with 2 bases sitting between them. This CDR3 is built from 10 residues. The germline gives CDR1 SNHLY, CDR2 FYNNEI. The CDR3 bases are TGTGCCAGTGCTAACTATGGCTACACCTTC. Amino acids: CASANYGYTF.

V gene TRBV5-6 combines with J gene TRBJ2-1; D may be TRBD1 (6 bases). Per germline, CDR1 SGHDT and CDR2 YYEEEE. The CDR3 is 18 residues long. Trimming removed 4 bases from V and 1 base from J, with 21 bases in between. This CDR3 reads CASSPAGPTGLSYNEQFF. The DNA of the CDR3 is TGTGCCAGCAGCCCCGCGGGCCCCACAGGGTTGTCCTACAATGAGCAGTTCTTC.

The chain carries TRBV3-1 (or the pseudogene TRBV3-2) and TRBJ2-2, with 8 bases fitting TRBD2. This CDR3 comprises 17 residues. CDR1 is LGHDT and CDR2 is YNNKEL in the germline V gene (reference sequence). J lost 4 bases, V lost 4 bases, and 11 bases had no gene match. CDR3 sequence: CASSPPLAGTITGELFF. For the CDR3, the DNA is TGTGCCAGCAGCCCCCCGTTAGCGGGGACGATCACCGGGGAGCTGTTTTTT.

The V and J genes are TRBV3-1 (or the pseudogene TRBV3-2) and TRBJ1-4, with 10 positions matching TRBD1. The CDR3 has 14 amino acids. Per the germline V gene, CDR1 is LGHDT and CDR2 is YNNKEL (reference sequence). V lost 7 bases and J lost 7; bases outside the gene matches: 6. This CDR3 reads CASTQGQGFEKLFF. The CDR3 DNA reads as TGTGCCAGCACCCAGGGACAGGGGTTTGAAAAACTGTTTTTT.

This chain links TRBV3-1 (or the pseudogene TRBV3-2) with TRBJ1-5; 9 positions match TRBD1. Germline V gives CDR1 LGHDT, CDR2 YNNKEL (reference sequence). The CDR3 totals 15 residues. V was clipped by 4 bases and J by 3 bases; unmatched bases: 4. The CDR3 loop is CASSLGTGNNQPQHF. CDR3 in DNA: TGTGCCAGCAGCCTTGGGACAGGGAACAATCAGCCCCAGCATTTT.

This clone was seen only once. V and J are TRBV28 and TRBJ1-2; D perhaps matches TRBD1 (5 bases). V was pared by 10 bases and J by 9 bases, with 15 bases between. Germline assignment: CDR1 MDHEN and CDR2 SYDVKM. CDR3 length equals 11 residues. CDR3 in DNA: TGTGCCATCTCGGGGGGATGGAGCTACACCTTC. Protein: CAISGGWSYTF.

The chain is built from TRBV7-3 and TRBJ2-3; D might be TRBD2 (6 bases). Germline assignment: CDR1 SGHTA and CDR2 FQGTGA. This CDR3 contains 16 residues. V was cut by 4 bases and J by 0 bases, with 14 bases left in between. In nucleotides, the CDR3 is TGTGCCAGCAGCTCCGGCGGCGGGACTAGCACAGATACGCAGTATTTT. It specifies CASSSGGGTSTDTQYF.

The V gene is TRBV18, the J gene TRBJ1-1, with TRBD1 identical over 10 bases. CDR3 length equals 17 residues. Germline loops: CDR1 KGHSH, CDR2 LQKENI. V trimming: 3 bases; J trimming: 0 bases; junction bases outside the gene matches: 7. The CDR3 DNA follows: TGTGCCAGCTCACCGTCCCGGGACAGGGGAATGAACACTGAAGCTTTCTTT. Residues: CASSPSRDRGMNTEAFF.

The rearrangement uses TRBV7-8 and TRBJ1-1; possibly TRBD1 for D (5 bases). The V end was cut by 8 bases, the J end by 0 bases, with 13 bases between. Germline CDR1 SGHVS, CDR2 FQNEAQ. This CDR3 comprises 14 residues. Here the CDR3 reads CASGEQVLNTEAFF. The DNA of the CDR3 is TGTGCCAGCGGGGAACAGGTTCTGAACACTGAAGCTTTCTTT.